The 2 T cell receptor beta chains below were found in one sample sequenced in a study of cytomegalovirus exposure and HLA in healthy donors. In the PCR, 60 Vbeta and 13 Jbeta primers were used. Clones were read by immunoSEQ multiplex PCR, and TCRdb kept only the in-frame ones, dropping some. The repertoire holds 150,000 to 200,000 clones, roughly four fifths seen once, with about 2.2% in the top ten. The material sequenced was PBMCs. The receptors originated from a young woman in good health and CMV-seronegative.

As concerns this clone: Distinct nucleotide sequences in the sample also encode this CDR3. V usage is TRBV11-2 and J usage is TRBJ2-7, with D tentatively TRBD1 (7 bases). Trimming took off 1 base at V and 3 bases at J, with 10 bases between the two ends. The length of the CDR3 is 14 residues. Germline CDR1 reads SGHAT; CDR2 reads FQNNGV. The CDR3 region is CASSLGQGGYEQYF. Here the CDR3 DNA reads TGTGCCAGCAGCTTAGGGCAGGGGGGCTACGAGCAGTACTTC.

This clone is labeled as medium-sized (0.01 to 0.1%). V usage is TRBV4-3 and J usage is TRBJ2-7; weak D call: TRBD1 (6 bases). This CDR3 is 16 amino acids long. The V gene's germline CDR1 is LGHNA and CDR2 YSLEER. Trimming pared 0 bases from V and 0 bases from J, leaving 12 bases between. The CDR3 DNA reads TGCGCCAGCAGCCAAGATTTTGGGACACCCTCCTACGAGCAGTACTTC. Its translation: CASSQDFGTPSYEQYF.